This TCR beta chain comes out of a study of regulatory T cells in long-lasting Graves disease (dated by TCRdb to the early 2020s). For context, the study as a whole: Persistent Graves' disease was defined as persistently positive TSH receptor autoantibodies together with antithyroid drug treatment for over 5 years. The study was conducted in China and was registered as a clinical trial. On average, persistent Graves' disease patients in the clinical cohort had been on antithyroid drugs for roughly 11 years. A total of roughly 35 samples underwent TCR sequencing, from 13 patients with persistent Graves' disease and some 20 patients with newly diagnosed Graves' disease. This study used TCR sequencing and RNA sequencing of peripheral blood to compare persistent Graves' disease patients against newly diagnosed Graves' disease patients. Broad study findings and their caveats: Persistent patients shared more public clonotypes among themselves (approximately 2,500) than newly diagnosed patients did (more than 850). The study examined only peripheral blood because the primary lesion, thyroid tissue, could not be accessed. Lower TCR Shannon entropy and fewer highly expanded clones were observed in persistent Graves' disease patients than in newly diagnosed patients, which suggested clonal expansion. TRBV28, TRBJ1-2 and TRBJ2-5 were preferentially used in persistent disease, while TRBV20-1 and TRBJ2-1 were favored in newly diagnosed disease. The authors noted that the small sample size was a limitation that may lower accuracy. Sequencing and analysis were restricted to the TCR beta chain.

The sample's time point label, decoded: persistent/refractory GD, antithyroid drugs over 5 years with positive TRAb. For both TCR sequencing and RNA sequencing, RNA was extracted from PBMCs in TRIzol. The diagnosis of Graves' disease was made according to American Thyroid Association guidelines. Patients for the study were recruited at an endocrinology department in Xi'an, China. From each patient, approximately 10 milliliters of peripheral blood was collected into an EDTA anticoagulant tube. Ficoll Paque Plus density gradient separation was used to isolate PBMCs, and no further T cell sorting was done. An Agilent 2100 Bioanalyzer and agarose gel were used to assess RNA quality, and a NanoDrop 2000 was used to measure RNA concentration. This clonotype has only a few counts. Its specific antigen is unknown. Per-base qualities were not stored, and no clone one base away is much larger. For CDR1 and CDR2, the germline V gene (reference sequence) lists LNHNV and YYDKDF. The CDR3 runs 14 amino acids, cysteine and phenylalanine included. The read is trimmed to its CDR3 DNA, 42 bases read in frame from base 1. V is reduced by 0 bases and J by 3 bases, leaving a spacing of 8 bases between them.

Library preparation was by multiplex PCR. TCRdb shows the sequencer as Illumina HiSeq 4000. TCR beta libraries were built with iRepertoire HTBI primers and Arm-PCR amplification of CDR3 regions. PCR products were gel purified before sequencing. The original methods were these. Gene usage analysis of CDR3 amino acid clonotypes used the approximately 62 TRBV and 14 TRBJ segments found across samples. Filtered high-quality paired reads were merged into contigs using COPE and FqMerger. BLAST was used to align contigs to IMGT TRBV, TRBD and TRBJ reference genes, and CDR3 was defined according to IMGT. Highly expanded clones were defined as clonotypes with a frequency above 0.1%. Shannon entropy served as the measure of repertoire diversity, while the Gini coefficient captured V-J evenness. A clonotype found in more than one individual was treated as public. The public sequencing data were trimmed at Q25 with fastp and processed into clonotypes with MiXCR by TCRdb, which kept only in-frame beta chains. Every entry covers one CDR3 protein and lists the most common genes and DNA from its rows. TCRdb assigned the V and J calls; the authors' analysis was not used. The sample table lists 400,000 to 450,000 distinct CDR3 sequences, around 24% of them with a count of one. Together, the top ten hold approximately 25% of the sample.

The TCR comes from a female donor with Graves disease. Sample: peripheral blood mononuclear cells (PBMCs), taken when the disease was refractory, from a patient treated with antithyroid drugs. Recombination connected TRBV15 to TRBJ1-2; confidence is insufficient to name the D gene. The CDR3 loop reads CATSRDGGDYGYTF. The sequenced DNA is TGTGCCACCAGCAGAGATGGCGGGGACTATGGCTACACCTTC. Reference TRBV15 and TRBJ1-2 genes cover what lies past the CDR3, so the full variable domain is DAMVIQNPRYQVTQFGKPVTLSCSQTLNHNVMYWYQQKSSQAPKLLFHYYDKDFNNEADTPDNFQSRRPNTSFCFLDIRSPGLGDTAMYLCATSRDGGDYGYTFGSGTRLTVV.